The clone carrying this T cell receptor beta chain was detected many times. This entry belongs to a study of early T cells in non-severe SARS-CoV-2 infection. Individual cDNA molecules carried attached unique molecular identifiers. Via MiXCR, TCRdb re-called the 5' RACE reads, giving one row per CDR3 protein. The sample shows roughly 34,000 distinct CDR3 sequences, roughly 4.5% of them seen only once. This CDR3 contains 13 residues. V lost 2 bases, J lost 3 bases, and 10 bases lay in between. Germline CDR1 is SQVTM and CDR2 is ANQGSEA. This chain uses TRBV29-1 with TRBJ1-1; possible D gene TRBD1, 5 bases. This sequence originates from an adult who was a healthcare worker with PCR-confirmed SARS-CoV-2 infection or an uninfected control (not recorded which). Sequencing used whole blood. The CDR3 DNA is TGCAGCGTTGAACCCATGGGGGACACTGAAGCTTTCTTT. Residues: CSVEPMGDTEAFF. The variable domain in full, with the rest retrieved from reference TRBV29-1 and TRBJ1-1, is SAVISQKPSRDICQRGTSLTIQCQVDSQVTMMFWYRQQPGQSLTLIATANQGSEATYESGFVIDKFPISRPNLTFSTLTVSNMSPEDSSIYLCSVEPMGDTEAFFGQGTRLTVV.